The 8 T cell receptor beta chains reported below all come from one sample, sequenced in a study of blood T cell repertoires in COVID-19. Method: immunoSEQ multiplex PCR; TCRdb's copy keeps in-frame clones and lacks some. The sample has about 160,000 clones; about 86% are singletons. The sample taken for sequencing was peripheral blood. The receptor set was obtained from a woman in her seventies with acute or convalescent COVID-19.

J is TRBJ1-1 and V is TRBV2, with a possible D match to TRBD1 (6 bases). Trimming left V 6 bases short and J 0 bases short, with 11 bases between. The CDR3 covers 14 residues. Germline assignment: CDR1 SNHLY and CDR2 FYNNEI. The CDR3, as DNA: TGTGCCAGCAGCGTCGACAGGCTGAACACTGAAGCTTTCTTT. It encodes CASSVDRLNTEAFF.

This rearrangement joins TRBV27 to TRBJ2-2, with D unclear. Germline lookup yields CDR1 MNHEY and CDR2 SMNVEV (reference sequence). The CDR3 consists of 9 residues. Trimming removed 11 bases at V and 9 bases at J, with 7 bases between. CDR3 residues: CAPLRELFF. In DNA, the CDR3 is TGTGCCCCCCTCCGGGAGCTGTTTTTT.

V is TRBV19 and J is TRBJ1-1; 9 nucleotides match TRBD1. V trimming: 4 bases; J trimming: 5 bases; junction bases outside the gene matches: 8. Germline lookup yields CDR1 LNHDA and CDR2 SQIVND (reference sequence). The CDR3 length is 15 residues. This CDR3 reads CASSKWDRASTEAFF. The CDR3 nucleotides are TGTGCCAGTAGTAAATGGGACAGGGCTTCGACTGAAGCTTTCTTT.

The rearrangement links TRBV2 to TRBJ1-2; 8 bases align to TRBD1. The junction had 7 bases not matched to a gene; V was cut back by 6 bases and J by 7 bases. The CDR3 is made up of 13 amino acids. Per the germline V gene, CDR1 is SNHLY and CDR2 is FYNNEI. The CDR3 DNA reads TGTGCCAGCAGAAGACAGGGGTCGATTGGCTACACCTTC. Its protein is CASRRQGSIGYTF. Variable domain in full (rest from reference TRBV2 and TRBJ1-2): EPEVTQTPSHQVTQMGQEVILRCVPISNHLYFYWYRQILGQKVEFLVSFYNNEISEKSEIFDDQFSVERPDGSNFTLKIRSTKLEDSAMYFCASRRQGSIGYTFGSGTRLTVV.

The genes are TRBV5-1 and TRBJ2-1; possibly TRBD1 for D (6 bases). The CDR3 length is 15 residues. The V gene's germline CDR1 is SGHRS and CDR2 YFSETQ. The V and J ends lost 0 bases and 4 bases respectively, with 11 bases between them. CDR3 in DNA: TGCGCCAGCAGCTTGGAACAGGGTTTTTACAATGAGCAGTTCTTC. This codes for CASSLEQGFYNEQFF. The full variable domain, in which reference TRBV5-1 and TRBJ2-1 provide the parts outside the CDR3, is KAGVTQTPRYLIKTRGQQVTLSCSPISGHRSVSWYQQTPGQGLQFLFEYFSETQRNKGNFPGRFSGRQFSNSRSEMNVSTLELGDSALYLCASSLEQGFYNEQFFGPGTRLTVL.

J is TRBJ2-3 and V is TRBV28, with 8 positions matching TRBD2. Germline trimming cut 5 bases from V and 4 bases from J; bases unmatched to any gene: 11. CDR3 length: 16 residues. Germline-derived CDR1 and CDR2 are MDHEN and SYDVKM. The CDR3 here is CASSHRVAGSADTQYF. CDR3 sequence (DNA): TGTGCCAGCAGTCATAGGGTAGCGGGATCGGCAGATACGCAGTATTTT.

The V and J genes are TRBV4-2 and TRBJ2-2; TRBD1 matches at 8 bases. J gave up 5 bases and V 4 bases, and 9 bases lay outside the gene matches. The CDR3 is 16 amino acids. CDR1 and CDR2 (germline): LGHNA, YNFKEQ. The CDR3, as DNA: TGTGCCAGCAGCCCCGACAGGGGCGCTAGGACCGGGGAGCTGTTTTTT. Translated: CASSPDRGARTGELFF.

This chain links TRBV9 with TRBJ1-5; D is possibly TRBD1 (5 bases). The CDR3 spans 16 residues. The germline V gene has CDR1 SGDLS and CDR2 YYNGEE. V was clipped by 0 bases and J by 0 bases, with 10 bases between them. CDR3 protein: CASSVGPGYSNQPQHF. DNA of the CDR3: TGTGCCAGCAGCGTAGGTCCAGGGTATAGCAATCAGCCCCAGCATTTT.